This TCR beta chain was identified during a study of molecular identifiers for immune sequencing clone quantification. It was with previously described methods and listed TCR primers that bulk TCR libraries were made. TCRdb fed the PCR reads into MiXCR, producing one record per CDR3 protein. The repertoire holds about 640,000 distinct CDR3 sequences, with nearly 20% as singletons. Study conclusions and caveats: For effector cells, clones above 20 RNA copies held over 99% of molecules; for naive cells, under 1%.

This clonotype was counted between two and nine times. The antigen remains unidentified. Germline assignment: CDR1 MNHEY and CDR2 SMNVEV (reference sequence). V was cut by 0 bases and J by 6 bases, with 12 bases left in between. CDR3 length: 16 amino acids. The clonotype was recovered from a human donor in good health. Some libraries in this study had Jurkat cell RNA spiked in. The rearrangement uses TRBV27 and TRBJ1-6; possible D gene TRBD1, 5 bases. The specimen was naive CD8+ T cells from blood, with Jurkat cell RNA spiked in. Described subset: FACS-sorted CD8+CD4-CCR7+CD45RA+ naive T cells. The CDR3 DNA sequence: TGTGCCAGCAGTTTATCGTCACAGGTTTTTAATTCACCCCTCCACTTT. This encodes CASSLSSQVFNSPLHF.